This T cell receptor beta chain was identified during a study of T cells in Graves' hyperthyroidism and ophthalmopathy. The TCR beta CDR3 regions underwent amplification using RNA transcripts as the source. The TCR CDR3 first-round RT-PCR relied on the HTBI primer set. TCRdb used MiXCR to reprocess the multiplex PCR reads, holding one entry per CDR3 protein. The sample lists 650,000 to 700,000 distinct CDR3 sequences, 17% seen once, with roughly 16% in the top ten. From germline, CDR1 is KGHSH and CDR2 LQKENI. The length of the CDR3 is 17 residues. V shed 5 bases and J shed 2 bases, with 18 bases lying between them. Exclusion of a patient resulted from uncontrolled infection, other autoimmune disease, pregnancy or lactation.

The genes are TRBV18 and TRBJ2-2, with D uncertain. The receptor's source is a man in his fifties or sixties with Graves' hyperthyroidism. Sequenced sample: blood. CDR3 nucleotides: TGTGCCAGCTCAAACGACCAGACCACCATTAACACCGGGGAGCTGTTTTTT. It is translated as CASSNDQTTINTGELFF.